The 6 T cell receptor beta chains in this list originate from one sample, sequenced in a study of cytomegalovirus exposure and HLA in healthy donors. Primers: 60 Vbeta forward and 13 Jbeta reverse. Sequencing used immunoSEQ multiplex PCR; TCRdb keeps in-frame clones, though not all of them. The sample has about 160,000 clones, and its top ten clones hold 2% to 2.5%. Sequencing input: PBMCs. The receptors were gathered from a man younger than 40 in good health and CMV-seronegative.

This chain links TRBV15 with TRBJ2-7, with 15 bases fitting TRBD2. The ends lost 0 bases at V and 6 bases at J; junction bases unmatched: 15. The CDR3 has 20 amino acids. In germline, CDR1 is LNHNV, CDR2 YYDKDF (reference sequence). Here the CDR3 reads CATSRDLGLAGGPLTLEQYF. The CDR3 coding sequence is TGTGCCACCAGCAGAGATCTTGGACTAGCGGGAGGGCCTTTAACCCTCGAGCAGTACTTC.

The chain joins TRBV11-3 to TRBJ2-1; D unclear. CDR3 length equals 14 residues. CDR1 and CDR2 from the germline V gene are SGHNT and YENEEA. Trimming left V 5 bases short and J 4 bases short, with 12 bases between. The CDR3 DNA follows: TGTGCCAGCAGCCCCCGAGCAAAATACAATGAGCAGTTCTTC. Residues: CASSPRAKYNEQFF. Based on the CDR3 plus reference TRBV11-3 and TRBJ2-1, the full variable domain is EAGVVQSPRYKIIEKKQPVAFWCNPISGHNTLYWYLQNLGQGPELLIRYENEEAVDDSQLPKDRFSAERLKGVDSTLKIQPAELGDSAVYLCASSPRAKYNEQFFGPGTRLTVL.

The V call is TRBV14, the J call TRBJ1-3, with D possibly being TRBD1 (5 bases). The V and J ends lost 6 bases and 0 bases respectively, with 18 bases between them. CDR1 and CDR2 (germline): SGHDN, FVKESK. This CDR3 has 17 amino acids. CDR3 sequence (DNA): TGTGCCAGCAGACCTTTGTCTGGCAGGGACTCTGGAAACACCATATATTTT. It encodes CASRPLSGRDSGNTIYF.

CDR3 in amino acids: CASSLGRAPGTQYF. The CDR3 DNA reads TGTGCCAGCTCTCTGGGCCGAGCCCCAGGGACCCAGTACTTC. The chain uses TRBV6-5 and TRBJ2-5; no firm D call. This CDR3 contains 14 residues. The V end lost 8 bases, the J end lost 7 bases, and 20 bases lay between the germline ends. Germline V gene sequence: CDR1 MNHEY, CDR2 SVGAGI.

The CDR3 nucleotides read TGCGCCAGCAGCCTTAGGTGGACAGGGGGAAGAGAGACCCAGTACTTC. Protein sequence: CASSLRWTGGRETQYF. The V and J genes are TRBV5-1 and TRBJ2-5; 10 bases map to TRBD1. Per the germline V gene, CDR1 is SGHRS and CDR2 is YFSETQ. The CDR3 has 16 residues. V was pared by 4 bases and J by 4 bases, with 10 bases of the junction left unmatched.

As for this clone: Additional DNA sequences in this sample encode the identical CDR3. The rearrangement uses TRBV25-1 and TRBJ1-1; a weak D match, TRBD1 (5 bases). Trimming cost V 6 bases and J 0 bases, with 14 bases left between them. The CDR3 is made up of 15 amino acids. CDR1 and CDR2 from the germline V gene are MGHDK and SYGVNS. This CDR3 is CASRDDSLMNTEAFF. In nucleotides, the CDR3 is TGTGCCAGCAGAGATGACAGTTTAATGAACACTGAAGCTTTCTTT.